Below, one T cell receptor (beta chain) is given with its context. The antigen is unknown. The data derive from a study of cytomegalovirus exposure and HLA in healthy donors. Study-wide context: Sequencing of around 200 million T cells in an earlier analysis found more than 100 million unique TCR beta sequences.

The CDR3 length is 17 residues. With 2 bases clipped from V and 4 bases from J, the junction kept 8 bases outside the gene matches. Germline CDR1 and CDR2: SGHTA and FQGNSA. PCR employed 60 Vbeta and 13 Jbeta primers. Libraries were prepared by immunoSEQ multiplex PCR; TCRdb keeps only in-frame clonotypes and omits some of them. The data show 80,000 to 100,000 clones, 60% to 85% seen once. Study-wide findings and caveats: Earlier analysis looked at TCR beta V segments, and most were productive about 90% or about 30% of the time. Altogether, 150 to 200 TCR beta chains were recorded as cytomegalovirus-associated. Compared with the roughly 700-donor mean, an Asian-associated ancestry cluster reportedly had fewer N-insertions, according to a later analysis.

Sequenced: PBMCs. The chain employs TRBV7-2 and TRBJ1-6; TRBD1 matches at 7 bases. This clonotype was sampled from a man aged 50-59 years in good health and CMV-seropositive. The CDR3, as DNA: TGTGCCAGCAGCTTAACAGGGGTCGGTTCGTATAATTCACCCCTCCACTTT. Amino acids: CASSLTGVGSYNSPLHF.